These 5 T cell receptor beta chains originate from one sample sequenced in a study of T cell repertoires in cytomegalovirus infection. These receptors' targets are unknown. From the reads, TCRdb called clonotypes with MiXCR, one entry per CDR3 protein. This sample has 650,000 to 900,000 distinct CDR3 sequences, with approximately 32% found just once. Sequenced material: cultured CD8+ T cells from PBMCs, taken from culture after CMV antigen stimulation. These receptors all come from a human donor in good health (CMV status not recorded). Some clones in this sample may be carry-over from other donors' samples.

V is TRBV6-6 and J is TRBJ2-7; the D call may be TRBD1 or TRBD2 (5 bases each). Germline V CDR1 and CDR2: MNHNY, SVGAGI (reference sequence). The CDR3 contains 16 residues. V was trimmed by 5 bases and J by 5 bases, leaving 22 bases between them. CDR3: CASSGTGTYTNHEQYF. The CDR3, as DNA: TGTGCCAGCAGTGGCACCGGGACCTATACCAACCACGAGCAGTACTTC.

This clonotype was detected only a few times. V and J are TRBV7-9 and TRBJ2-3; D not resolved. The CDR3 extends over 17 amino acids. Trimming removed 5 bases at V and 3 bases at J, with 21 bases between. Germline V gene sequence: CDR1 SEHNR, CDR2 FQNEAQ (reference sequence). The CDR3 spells CASSGEGVSSRTDTQYF. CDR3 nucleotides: TGTGCCAGCAGCGGAGAAGGCGTCTCCAGCAGGACAGATACGCAGTATTTT. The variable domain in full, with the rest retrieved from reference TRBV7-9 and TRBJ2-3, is DTGVSQNPRHKITKRGQNVTFRCDPISEHNRLYWYRQTLGQGPEFLTYFQNEAQLEKSRLLSDRFSAERPKGSFSTLEIQRTEQGDSAMYLCASSGEGVSSRTDTQYFGPGTRLTVL.

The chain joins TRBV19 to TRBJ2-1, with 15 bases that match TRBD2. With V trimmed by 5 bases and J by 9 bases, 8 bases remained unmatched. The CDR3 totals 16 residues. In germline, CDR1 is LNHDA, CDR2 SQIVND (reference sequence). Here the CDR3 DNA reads TGTGCCAGTAGTCCCCGAGGACTAGCGGGGGGGGGTGAGCAGTTCTTC. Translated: CASSPRGLAGGGEQFF.

The DNA of the CDR3 is TGCGCCAGCAGCCAAGATCCTTATCTGGAGGGCTACACCTTC. Protein sequence: CASSQDPYLEGYTF. The rearrangement links TRBV4-1 to TRBJ1-2; no firm D call. The CDR3 is made up of 14 amino acids. CDR1 MGHRA and CDR2 YSYEKL come from the germline V gene. V lost 0 bases and J lost 8, with 13 bases in between.

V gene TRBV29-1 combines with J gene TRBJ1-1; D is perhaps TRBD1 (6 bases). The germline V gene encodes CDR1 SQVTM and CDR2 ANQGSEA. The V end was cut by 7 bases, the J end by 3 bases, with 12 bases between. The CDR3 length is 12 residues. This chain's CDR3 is CSGKDRYTEAFF. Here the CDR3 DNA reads TGCAGCGGCAAGGACAGATACACTGAAGCTTTCTTT.